The rows below give T cell receptor beta chains drawn from one sample of a study of graft-versus-host responses after intestinal transplantation. TCRdb's table, derived via immunoSEQ multiplex PCR, lists solely in-frame clones and lacks some. The profile shows 35,000 to 45,000 clones, around nine tenths of them singletons. The specimen was PBMCs, collected less than 280 days after transplant. The source of these receptors is a human patient who received an intestinal transplant, so some T cells may come from the graft donor. CDR3s include the opening cysteine and the closing phenylalanine or tryptophan. The D gene is left open where the match is weak. Expanded clones get a size class; other rows say once, few or many, or leave the size out.

D gene,J gene,clone size,V gene,CDR3 DNA,CDR3 protein
TRBD1,TRBJ1-2,.,TRBV5-6,TGTGCCAGCAGCTTGGCAGGGGGGATTCCGGATGGCTACACCTTC,CASSLAGGIPDGYTF
.,TRBJ2-5,.,TRBV9,TGTGCCAGCAGCGTATACGGGACCATGCAAGAGACCCAGTACTTC,CASSVYGTMQETQYF
TRBD1,TRBJ1-5,.,TRBV7-9,TGTGCCAGCAGCCCGGGGACAGGGACCCAGCCCCAGCATTTT,CASSPGTGTQPQHF
.,TRBJ1-4,.,TRBV5-1,TGCGCCAGCAGCTTGGGGAGTCAGGAAAAACTGTTTTTT,CASSLGSQEKLFF
.,TRBJ2-6,.,TRBV5-1,TGCGCCAGCAGCTTGGACAGCTCTGGGGCCAACGTCCTGACTTTC,CASSLDSSGANVLTF
.,TRBJ2-5,.,TRBV10-1,TGCGCCAGCAGTGAGGACAGCCAAGAGACCCAGTACTTC,CASSEDSQETQYF
.,TRBJ2-1,.,TRBV2,TGTGCCAGCACCCCGAACCTGAATGAGCAGTTCTTC,CASTPNLNEQFF
TRBD1,TRBJ1-6,.,TRBV9,TGTGCCAGCAGCGTAGGGGGGACAGGGCCTAATTCACCCCTCCACTTT,CASSVGGTGPNSPLHF
.,TRBJ1-6,.,TRBV10-2,TGCGCCAGCAGTGAGTCCCAGATAAGCTATAATTCACCCCTCCACTTT,CASSESQISYNSPLHF
TRBD1,TRBJ2-7,.,TRBV6-1,TGTGCCAGCAGTGAGACAGGGTTAAGCTCCTACGAGCAGTACTTC,CASSETGLSSYEQYF
.,TRBJ2-3,.,TRBV7-9,TGTGCCAGCAGCTTTCCCGAGGCAAGGGATACGCAGTATTTT,CASSFPEARDTQYF
.,TRBJ2-3,.,TRBV2,TGTGCCAGCGGTGGGCTGAAGGGAGGCACAGATACGCAGTATTTT,CASGGLKGGTDTQYF
.,TRBJ1-1,.,TRBV12-5,TGTGCTAGTGACATATTGGGACGGACAAACACTGAAGCTTTCTTT,CASDILGRTNTEAFF
TRBD1,TRBJ1-1,once,TRBV19,TGTGCCAGTAAAGACAGGGGGCAGACTGAAGCTTTCTTT,CASKDRGQTEAFF
TRBD1,TRBJ2-6,.,TRBV4-2,TGTGCCAGCAGCCAAGAGGTTTTTGTTACAAGGACAGGATCTGGGGCCAACGTCCTGACTTTC,CASSQEVFVTRTGSGANVLTF
TRBD1,TRBJ2-5,.,TRBV5-1,TGCGCCAGCAGCCACGGAGACAGGGTCCAAGAGACCCAGTACTTC,CASSHGDRVQETQYF
.,TRBJ2-2,.,TRBV6-5,TGTGCCAGCAGTTACCAGGGAAACACCGGGGAGCTGTTTTTT,CASSYQGNTGELFF
.,TRBJ1-6,once,TRBV6-1,TGTGCCAGCAGTGCTACAGGGAATTCACCCCTCCACTTT,CASSATGNSPLHF
.,TRBJ1-1,.,TRBV27,TGTGCCAGCAGTTTACTATCTATAGGGACTGAAGCTTTCTTT,CASSLLSIGTEAFF
.,TRBJ2-7,.,TRBV7-2,TGTGCCAGCAGCTTAGGTCCCGCCGGGGAGCAGTACTTC,CASSLGPAGEQYF
.,TRBJ1-3,once,TRBV4-1,TGCGCCAGCAGCCAAGTTGGTTCGGTTCCGATCTCTGGAAACACCATATATTTT,CASSQVGSVPISGNTIYF
.,TRBJ1-1,.,TRBV7-9,TGTGCCAGCAGCTTAGAAGGGGAGAACACTGAAGCTTTCTTT,CASSLEGENTEAFF
.,TRBJ2-7,.,TRBV2,TGTGCCAGCAGTGAAATCCCCCTCTCCTACGAGCAGTACTTC,CASSEIPLSYEQYF
TRBD2,TRBJ2-1,.,TRBV18,TGTGCCAGCTCACCACCGAATCCCCTAGCGGGGGGACGAGGGAGCTCCTACAATGAGCAGTTCTTC,CASSPPNPLAGGRGSSYNEQFF
.,TRBJ1-2,.,TRBV29-1,TGCAGCGTTGAAGCTATCATCTTCACAGGGAGAGGGACTTATGGCTACACCTTC,CSVEAIIFTGRGTYGYTF
.,TRBJ1-3,.,TRBV6-8,TGTGCCAGCAGCCCCGACAGAAGCTCTGGAAACACCATATATTTT,CASSPDRSSGNTIYF
TRBD1,TRBJ2-5,.,TRBV7-9,TGTGCCAGCAGCCGCCTACCGGGACAGGGGTCGGAGACCCAGTACTTC,CASSRLPGQGSETQYF
.,TRBJ2-5,once,TRBV2,TGTGCCAGCAGTGGGGACCACCAAGAGACCCAGTACTTC,CASSGDHQETQYF
.,TRBJ2-7,.,TRBV5-1,TGCGCCAGCAGCTCAGGGGCCACCTCCTCCTACGAGCAGTACTTC,CASSSGATSSYEQYF
.,TRBJ2-7,.,TRBV11-3,TGTGCCAGCAGCTCTCCCAAGGACCCCTCCTACGAGCAGTACTTC,CASSSPKDPSYEQYF
TRBD2,TRBJ2-3,.,TRBV5-1,TGCGCCAGCAGGGGGACTAGCGTGGTCACAGATACGCAGTATTTT,CASRGTSVVTDTQYF
.,TRBJ1-2,.,TRBV5-1,TGCGCCAGCAGCTTGGACGACGGGGCTAACTATGGCTACACCTTC,CASSLDDGANYGYTF
.,TRBJ1-1,.,TRBV6-5,TGTGCCAGCAGGAGACAGCACAACATGAACACTGAAGCTTTCTTT,CASRRQHNMNTEAFF
.,TRBJ2-1,.,TRBV29-1,TGCAGCGCTACAGGGATTGAGCAGTTCTTC,CSATGIEQFF
TRBD2,TRBJ2-2,.,TRBV10-3,TGTGCCATCAGTGAGCCCAGACTAGCGGGGGTGAACACCGGGGAGCTGTTTTTT,CAISEPRLAGVNTGELFF